A selection of T cell receptor beta chains follows, all from one sample in a study of blood T cells in healthy people across ages. MiXCR, applied by TCRdb to the 5' RACE reads, yields one record per CDR3 protein. The table shows approximately 600,000 distinct CDR3 sequences, with about 54% occurring only once. Specimen: blood. The receptor source for this set is a man aged 55 to 69 in good health. The CDR3 runs from the conserved cysteine through the conserved F or W. D genes are given only for firm matches. Only part of the rows carry a size: once, few, many, or a class if the clone is expanded.

d_call: TRBD1
v_call: TRBV10-3
j_call: TRBJ2-5
clone_size: few
cdr3_aa: CAISEPGQGAGETQYF
cdr3_nt: TGTGCCATCAGTGAGCCGGGACAGGGGGCGGGAGAGACCCAGTACTTC

d_call: -
v_call: TRBV29-1
j_call: TRBJ2-5
clone_size: few
cdr3_aa: CSVRVGAQETQYF
cdr3_nt: TGCAGCGTCAGGGTTGGGGCCCAAGAGACCCAGTACTTC

d_call: TRBD2
v_call: TRBV12-3/TRBV12-4
j_call: TRBJ2-1
clone_size: few
cdr3_aa: CASSPLGGGEQFF
cdr3_nt: TGTGCCAGCAGTCCCCTCGGGGGGGGTGAGCAGTTCTTC

d_call: TRBD1
v_call: TRBV27
j_call: TRBJ2-7
clone_size: few
cdr3_aa: CASSRPGQGFNEQYF
cdr3_nt: TGTGCCAGCAGTCGACCGGGACAGGGGTTCAACGAGCAGTACTTC

d_call: TRBD1
v_call: TRBV20-1
j_call: TRBJ2-7
clone_size: -
cdr3_aa: CSASRVRQGANEQYF
cdr3_nt: TGCAGTGCTAGTCGAGTTCGGCAGGGGGCCAACGAGCAGTACTTC

d_call: -
v_call: TRBV12-3/TRBV12-4
j_call: TRBJ2-1
clone_size: -
cdr3_aa: CASRLRHEQFF
cdr3_nt: TGTGCCAGCAGACTCCGACATGAGCAGTTCTTC

d_call: TRBD2
v_call: TRBV4-2
j_call: TRBJ2-7
clone_size: few
cdr3_aa: CASSQDRSLAGGYNEQYF
cdr3_nt: TGTGCCAGCAGCCAAGATCGGTCTCTAGCGGGGGGCTACAATGAGCAGTACTTC

d_call: TRBD2
v_call: TRBV10-3
j_call: TRBJ2-5
clone_size: -
cdr3_aa: CASTFQAGGQETQYF
cdr3_nt: TGTGCCTCCACCTTCCAAGCGGGGGGGCAAGAGACCCAGTACTTC

d_call: -
v_call: TRBV9
j_call: TRBJ2-7
clone_size: few
cdr3_aa: CASSVTGNSYEQYF
cdr3_nt: TGTGCCAGCAGCGTAACCGGGAACTCCTACGAGCAGTACTTC

d_call: -
v_call: TRBV20-1
j_call: TRBJ2-1
clone_size: few
cdr3_aa: CSARLAGASSYNEQFF
cdr3_nt: TGCAGTGCTAGACTAGCCGGGGCCAGCTCCTACAATGAGCAGTTCTTC

d_call: TRBD2
v_call: TRBV10-3
j_call: TRBJ2-3
clone_size: -
cdr3_aa: CAIRGTSGGTDTQYF
cdr3_nt: TGTGCCATCAGGGGGACTAGCGGGGGCACAGATACGCAGTATTTT

d_call: -
v_call: TRBV21-1
j_call: TRBJ2-7
clone_size: -
cdr3_aa: CASSKVRTFTYEQYF
cdr3_nt: TGTGCCAGCAGCAAAGTTCGGACTTTCACCTACGAGCAGTACTTC

d_call: -
v_call: TRBV10-3
j_call: TRBJ1-1
clone_size: -
cdr3_aa: CAISELMGGFTEAFF
cdr3_nt: TGTGCCATCAGTGAGTTAATGGGAGGGTTCACTGAAGCTTTCTTT

d_call: TRBD1
v_call: TRBV5-1
j_call: TRBJ1-2
clone_size: -
cdr3_aa: CASSSTDRDPYGYTF
cdr3_nt: TGCGCCAGCAGCTCAACTGACAGGGACCCCTATGGCTACACCTTC

d_call: TRBD2
v_call: TRBV6-1
j_call: TRBJ2-7
clone_size: -
cdr3_aa: CATFGLAGPLEQYF
cdr3_nt: TGTGCCACCTTTGGACTAGCGGGCCCCCTCGAGCAGTACTTC

d_call: -
v_call: TRBV18
j_call: TRBJ2-1
clone_size: few
cdr3_aa: CASSPRGPSSYNEQFF
cdr3_nt: TGTGCCAGCTCACCTAGGGGCCCGAGCTCCTACAATGAGCAGTTCTTC

d_call: -
v_call: TRBV6-2/TRBV6-3
j_call: TRBJ2-1
clone_size: few
cdr3_aa: CASSQLARGYYNEQFF
cdr3_nt: TGTGCCAGCAGCCAACTCGCCAGGGGTTACTACAATGAGCAGTTCTTC

d_call: -
v_call: TRBV13
j_call: TRBJ2-1
clone_size: -
cdr3_aa: CASSLAQTYNEQFF
cdr3_nt: TGTGCCAGCAGCTTAGCCCAGACTTACAATGAGCAGTTCTTC

d_call: TRBD1
v_call: TRBV2
j_call: TRBJ2-7
clone_size: -
cdr3_aa: CASRAGQGEGEQYF
cdr3_nt: TGTGCCAGCAGGGCGGGACAGGGGGAAGGCGAGCAGTACTTC

d_call: -
v_call: TRBV6-5
j_call: TRBJ2-7
clone_size: once
cdr3_aa: CASRNRLVYEQYF
cdr3_nt: TGTGCCAGCAGAAACCGACTGGTCTACGAGCAGTACTTC

d_call: TRBD2
v_call: TRBV4-1
j_call: TRBJ2-5
clone_size: many
cdr3_aa: CASSTRTSGGQETQYF
cdr3_nt: TGCGCCAGCAGCACGCGGACTAGCGGGGGGCAAGAGACCCAGTACTTC

d_call: -
v_call: TRBV12-3/TRBV12-4
j_call: TRBJ2-1
clone_size: -
cdr3_aa: CASSLPPHPQFF
cdr3_nt: TGTGCCAGCAGTTTGCCCCCCCACCCCCAGTTCTTC

d_call: TRBD1
v_call: TRBV2
j_call: TRBJ2-5
clone_size: -
cdr3_aa: CASSDGQGIETQYF
cdr3_nt: TGTGCCAGCAGTGACGGACAGGGGATAGAGACCCAGTACTTC

d_call: TRBD1
v_call: TRBV6-5
j_call: TRBJ1-5
clone_size: -
cdr3_aa: CASSWTGGQPQHF
cdr3_nt: TGTGCCAGCAGTTGGACAGGGGGACAGCCCCAGCATTTT

d_call: -
v_call: TRBV5-1
j_call: TRBJ2-2
clone_size: -
cdr3_aa: CASSLSAGTGELFF
cdr3_nt: TGCGCCAGCAGCTTGTCGGCCGGGACCGGGGAGCTGTTTTTT

d_call: TRBD1
v_call: TRBV6-1
j_call: TRBJ2-7
clone_size: -
cdr3_aa: CASSETDRVYEQYF
cdr3_nt: TGTGCCAGCAGTGAGACGGACAGGGTCTACGAGCAGTACTTC

d_call: TRBD2
v_call: TRBV10-3
j_call: TRBJ2-1
clone_size: -
cdr3_aa: CAIRTSGGEGNEQFF
cdr3_nt: TGTGCCATCCGGACTAGCGGGGGTGAAGGCAATGAGCAGTTCTTC

d_call: -
v_call: TRBV9
j_call: TRBJ1-2
clone_size: -
cdr3_aa: CASSVVGALSVYGYTF
cdr3_nt: TGTGCCAGCAGCGTAGTCGGGGCTTTAAGTGTATATGGCTACACCTTC

d_call: TRBD1
v_call: TRBV12-3/TRBV12-4
j_call: TRBJ1-5
clone_size: -
cdr3_aa: CASSHRTGHQPQHF
cdr3_nt: TGTGCCAGCAGTCATAGGACAGGGCACCAGCCCCAGCATTTT

d_call: TRBD1
v_call: TRBV27
j_call: TRBJ2-5
clone_size: few
cdr3_aa: CASSLDRGHQETQYF
cdr3_nt: TGTGCCAGCAGCCTGGACAGGGGCCACCAAGAGACCCAGTACTTC

d_call: -
v_call: TRBV20-1
j_call: TRBJ2-3
clone_size: -
cdr3_aa: CSARPRAATDTQYF
cdr3_nt: TGCAGTGCTAGACCTAGAGCAGCCACAGATACGCAGTATTTT

d_call: TRBD1
v_call: TRBV12-3/TRBV12-4
j_call: TRBJ2-3
clone_size: -
cdr3_aa: CASRGAFRGTDTQYF
cdr3_nt: TGTGCCAGCCGTGGGGCATTCAGGGGGACAGATACGCAGTATTTT

d_call: TRBD2
v_call: TRBV29-1
j_call: TRBJ2-5
clone_size: once
cdr3_aa: CSVPLAGLGTQYF
cdr3_nt: TGCAGCGTGCCACTAGCGGGCCTGGGGACCCAGTACTTC

d_call: TRBD1
v_call: TRBV28
j_call: TRBJ1-5
clone_size: -
cdr3_aa: CATGTGGKPQHF
cdr3_nt: TGTGCCACCGGGACAGGGGGCAAGCCCCAGCATTTT

d_call: -
v_call: TRBV3-1
j_call: TRBJ2-3
clone_size: -
cdr3_aa: CASSRNRETQYF
cdr3_nt: TGTGCCAGCAGCCGAAACCGGGAAACGCAGTATTTT

d_call: -
v_call: TRBV29-1
j_call: TRBJ1-5
clone_size: -
cdr3_aa: CSVVAGGDQPQHF
cdr3_nt: TGCAGCGTTGTTGCCGGGGGGGATCAGCCCCAGCATTTT

d_call: TRBD2
v_call: TRBV6-1
j_call: TRBJ2-5
clone_size: few
cdr3_aa: CASGAGVLRETQYF
cdr3_nt: TGTGCCAGCGGAGCGGGGGTTCTCCGAGAGACCCAGTACTTC

d_call: TRBD1
v_call: TRBV4-1
j_call: TRBJ1-2
clone_size: -
cdr3_aa: CASSHGTGLIYGYTF
cdr3_nt: TGCGCCAGCAGCCACGGGACAGGGTTGATCTATGGCTACACCTTC

d_call: -
v_call: TRBV3-1
j_call: TRBJ1-1
clone_size: -
cdr3_aa: CASSRGYTEAFF
cdr3_nt: TGTGCCAGCAGCCGAGGATACACTGAAGCTTTCTTT

d_call: -
v_call: TRBV10-3
j_call: TRBJ2-5
clone_size: few
cdr3_aa: CAISDPGLAIAETQYF
cdr3_nt: TGTGCCATCAGTGACCCGGGACTTGCTATAGCGGAGACCCAGTACTTC

d_call: -
v_call: TRBV20-1
j_call: TRBJ2-5
clone_size: -
cdr3_aa: CSARDPRDPRGDEQYF
cdr3_nt: TGCAGTGCTAGAGATCCCCGAGACCCCAGGGGGGATGAGCAGTACTTC

d_call: TRBD1
v_call: TRBV28
j_call: TRBJ1-5
clone_size: once
cdr3_aa: CAGRRQGYNQPQHF
cdr3_nt: TGTGCCGGCAGAAGACAGGGGTATAATCAGCCCCAGCATTTT

d_call: -
v_call: TRBV6-5
j_call: TRBJ1-2
clone_size: few
cdr3_aa: CASSASGGYGYTF
cdr3_nt: TGTGCCAGCAGTGCAAGCGGAGGGTATGGCTACACCTTC

d_call: TRBD1
v_call: TRBV12-3/TRBV12-4
j_call: TRBJ1-2
clone_size: -
cdr3_aa: CASSFPGQRLGGYTF
cdr3_nt: TGTGCCAGCAGTTTTCCGGGACAGCGCCTCGGGGGCTACACCTTC

d_call: -
v_call: TRBV5-1
j_call: TRBJ1-1
clone_size: -
cdr3_aa: CASNGNRRGNTEAFF
cdr3_nt: TGCGCCAGCAACGGTAACAGGCGGGGGAACACTGAAGCTTTCTTT

d_call: -
v_call: TRBV9
j_call: TRBJ1-6
clone_size: -
cdr3_aa: CASSVSPGDGSSPLHF
cdr3_nt: TGTGCCAGCAGCGTTTCCCCAGGGGATGGAAGTTCACCCCTCCACTTT

d_call: -
v_call: TRBV5-1
j_call: TRBJ1-2
clone_size: few
cdr3_aa: CASSLDRAGYTF
cdr3_nt: TGCGCCAGCAGCTTGGACAGGGCTGGCTACACCTTC

d_call: -
v_call: TRBV20-1
j_call: TRBJ2-7
clone_size: many
cdr3_aa: CSARVSSYEQYF
cdr3_nt: TGCAGTGCTAGAGTCAGCTCCTACGAGCAGTACTTC

d_call: -
v_call: TRBV2
j_call: TRBJ2-4
clone_size: -
cdr3_aa: CASKLRTIRNIQYF
cdr3_nt: TGTGCCAGCAAATTAAGGACAATAAGAAACATTCAGTACTTC

d_call: TRBD2
v_call: TRBV6-2/TRBV6-3
j_call: TRBJ2-1
clone_size: -
cdr3_aa: CASSYGGDSNSYDEQFF
cdr3_nt: TGTGCCAGCAGTTATGGGGGGGACTCAAACTCCTACGATGAGCAGTTCTTC

d_call: -
v_call: TRBV6-5
j_call: TRBJ1-5
clone_size: -
cdr3_aa: CASSRTFKSGQPQHF
cdr3_nt: TGTGCCAGCAGTAGGACCTTCAAGAGCGGTCAGCCCCAGCATTTT

d_call: -
v_call: TRBV3-1
j_call: TRBJ2-3
clone_size: -
cdr3_aa: CASSHLTGASTDTQYF
cdr3_nt: TGTGCCAGCAGCCACCTGACGGGGGCGAGCACAGATACGCAGTATTTT

d_call: TRBD2
v_call: TRBV7-2
j_call: TRBJ2-7
clone_size: few
cdr3_aa: CASSLESGGAYEQYF
cdr3_nt: TGTGCCAGCAGCTTAGAAAGCGGGGGGGCCTACGAGCAGTACTTC